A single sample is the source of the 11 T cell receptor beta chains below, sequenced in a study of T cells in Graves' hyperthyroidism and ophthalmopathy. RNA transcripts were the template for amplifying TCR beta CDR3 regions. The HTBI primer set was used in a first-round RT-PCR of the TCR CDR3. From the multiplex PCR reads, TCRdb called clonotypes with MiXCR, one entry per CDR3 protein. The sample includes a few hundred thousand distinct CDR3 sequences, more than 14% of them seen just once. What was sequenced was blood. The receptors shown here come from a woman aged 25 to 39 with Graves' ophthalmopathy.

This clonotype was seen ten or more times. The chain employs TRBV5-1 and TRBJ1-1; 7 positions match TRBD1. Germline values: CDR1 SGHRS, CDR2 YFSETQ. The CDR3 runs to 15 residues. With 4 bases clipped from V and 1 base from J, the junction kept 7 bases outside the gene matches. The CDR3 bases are TGCGCCAGCAGCGATCACAGGGGTGGGAACACTGAAGCTTTCTTT. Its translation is CASSDHRGGNTEAFF.

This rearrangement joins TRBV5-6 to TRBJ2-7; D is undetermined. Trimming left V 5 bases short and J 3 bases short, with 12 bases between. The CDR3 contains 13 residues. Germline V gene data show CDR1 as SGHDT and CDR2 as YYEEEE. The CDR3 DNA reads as TGTGCCAGCAGGACCGTCTCAGGCTACGAGCAGTACTTC. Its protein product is CASRTVSGYEQYF.

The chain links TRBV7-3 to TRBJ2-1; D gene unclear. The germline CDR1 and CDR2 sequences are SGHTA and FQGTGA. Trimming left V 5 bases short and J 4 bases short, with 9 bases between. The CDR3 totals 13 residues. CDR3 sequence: CASSLRLYNEQFF. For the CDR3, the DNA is TGTGCCAGCAGCCTCAGACTGTACAATGAGCAGTTCTTC.

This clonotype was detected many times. This chain's CDR3 is CASSYSQGEAYGYTF. The CDR3 bases are TGTGCCAGCAGTTACTCCCAGGGGGAGGCCTATGGCTACACCTTC. This chain uses TRBV6-6 with TRBJ1-2, with 7 nucleotides matching TRBD1. The CDR3 runs 15 residues. Germline CDR1 is MNHNY and CDR2 is SVGAGI (reference sequence). The V gene end was trimmed by 0 bases and the J gene end by 4 bases; junction bases not matched to a gene: 5.

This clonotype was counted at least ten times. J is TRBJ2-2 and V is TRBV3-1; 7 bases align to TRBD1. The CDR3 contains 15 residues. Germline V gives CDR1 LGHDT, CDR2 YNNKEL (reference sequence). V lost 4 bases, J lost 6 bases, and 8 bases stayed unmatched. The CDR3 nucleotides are TGTGCCAGCAGCCCATGGGGGCAGGGGGCCGGGGAGCTGTTTTTT. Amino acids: CASSPWGQGAGELFF.

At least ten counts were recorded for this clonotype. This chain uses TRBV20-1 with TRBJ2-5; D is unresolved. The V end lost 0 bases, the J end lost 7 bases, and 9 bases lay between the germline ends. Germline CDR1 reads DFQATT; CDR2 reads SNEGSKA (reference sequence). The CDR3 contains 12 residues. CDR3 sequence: CSARDPRGTQYF. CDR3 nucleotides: TGCAGTGCTAGAGACCCCCGAGGGACCCAGTACTTC.

CDR3 coding DNA: TGTGCCAGTAGTAATCGCGGGGCGGGGGGCTCTGGGGCCAACGTCCTGACTTTC. Protein sequence: CASSNRGAGGSGANVLTF. The chain has TRBV19 and TRBJ2-6; 8 nucleotides agree with TRBD2. The CDR3 consists of 18 residues. Germline assignment: CDR1 LNHDA and CDR2 SQIVND (reference sequence). V trimming: 4 bases; J trimming: 0 bases; junction bases outside the gene matches: 8.

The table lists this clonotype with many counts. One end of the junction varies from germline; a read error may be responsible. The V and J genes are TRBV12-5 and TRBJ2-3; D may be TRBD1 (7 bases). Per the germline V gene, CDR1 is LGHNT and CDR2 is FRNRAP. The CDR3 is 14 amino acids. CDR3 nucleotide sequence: TGTGCTAGTGTCGCGGGACAGCCCACAGATACGCGGTATTTT. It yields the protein CASVAGQPTDTRYF.

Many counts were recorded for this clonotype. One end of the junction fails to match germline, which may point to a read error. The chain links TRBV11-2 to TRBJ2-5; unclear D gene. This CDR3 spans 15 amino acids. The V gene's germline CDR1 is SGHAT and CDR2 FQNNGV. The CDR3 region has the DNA TGTGCCAGCGGCTTAGATCTGCGCCGTTGGGTGACCCAGTACTTC. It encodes CASGLDLRRWVTQYF.

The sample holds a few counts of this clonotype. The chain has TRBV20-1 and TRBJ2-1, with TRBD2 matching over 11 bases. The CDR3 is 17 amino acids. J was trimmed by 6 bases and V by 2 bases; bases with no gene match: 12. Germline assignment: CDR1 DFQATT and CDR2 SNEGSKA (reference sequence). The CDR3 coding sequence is TGCAGTGCTAGAAGTCCGGCTAGCGGGGGGTTAATCAATGAGCAGTTCTTC. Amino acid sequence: CSARSPASGGLINEQFF.

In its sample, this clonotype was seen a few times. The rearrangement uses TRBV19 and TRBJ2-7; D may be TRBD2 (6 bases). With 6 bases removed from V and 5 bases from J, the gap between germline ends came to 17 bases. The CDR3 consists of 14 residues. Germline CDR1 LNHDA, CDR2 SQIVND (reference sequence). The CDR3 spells CASSPPGGSDEQYF. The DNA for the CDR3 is TGTGCCAGTAGCCCTCCCGGGGGATCGGACGAGCAGTACTTC.